The clone carrying this T cell receptor (beta chain) was found a few times. Antigen: not known. The data were taken from a study of response to subunit inactivated influenza vaccine. Study-level results: Each seasonal flu vaccination may recruit only limited new T cells, authors suggested.

A single record per CDR3 protein comes from TCRdb applying MiXCR to the RT-PCR reads. The sample holds approximately 530,000 distinct CDR3 sequences, about 7.2% seen once. Per germline, CDR1 LGHNA and CDR2 YNFKEQ. V dropped 4 bases and J dropped 0 bases, with 16 bases sitting between them. The CDR3 is 16 residues long. The sequences come from PBMCs from blood, collected 23 to 25 months after vaccination. This TCR was recovered from a man between 50 and 75 years old who received an inactivated influenza vaccine. The chain recombines TRBV4-2 with TRBJ2-7; perhaps TRBD2 as D (6 bases). As DNA, the CDR3 is TGTGCCAGCAGCCTCAGGCTTACCGGGAGCTCCTACGAGCAGTACTTC. Protein sequence: CASSLRLTGSSYEQYF.